These 12 T cell receptor beta chains share one sample of origin, sequenced in a study of T cells in localized non-small cell lung cancer. This table comes from immunoSEQ multiplex PCR, and its TCRdb copy is limited to in-frame clones, with some not included. The top ten clones hold roughly 5% of a sample with over 20,000 clones, approximately 83% of them seen once. Specimen: peripheral blood, collected before any cancer treatment. The origin of the receptors is a male donor aged 60 or older with stage II squamous cell lung carcinoma.

This clone appeared once. The chain has TRBV30 and TRBJ1-4; D is possibly TRBD1 (6 bases). The V gene lost 2 bases and the J gene lost 5 bases, with 9 bases spanning the gap. The CDR3 consists of 13 residues. From germline, CDR1 is GTSNPN and CDR2 SVGIG (reference sequence). The CDR3 bases are TGTGCCTGGAGTCCAGGGGTAAATGAAAAACTGTTTTTT. Its translation: CAWSPGVNEKLFF.

The chain carries TRBV28 and TRBJ1-2; 12 nucleotides agree with TRBD1. With V trimmed by 5 bases and J by 8 bases, 6 bases remained unmatched. CDR1 and CDR2 from the germline V gene are MDHEN and SYDVKM. CDR3 length: 14 amino acids. CDR3 DNA sequence: TGTGCCAGCAGTGTGCCGGGACAGGGGGCCGGCTACACCTTC. It translates to CASSVPGQGAGYTF.

The gene calls are TRBV29-1 and TRBJ1-5, with 8 bases lining up with TRBD1. Germline lookup yields CDR1 SQVTM and CDR2 ANQGSEA. V lost 4 bases, J lost 5 bases, and 4 bases stayed unmatched. This CDR3 contains 13 residues. CDR3 coding DNA: TGCAGCGTTGCCGGGACAGGTGATCAGCCCCAGCATTTT. This encodes CSVAGTGDQPQHF.

The chain links TRBV28 to TRBJ1-4, with TRBD1 matching 10 bases. Germline trimming cut 2 bases from V and 6 bases from J; bases unmatched to any gene: 3. The CDR3 has 15 amino acids. CDR1 and CDR2 (germline): MDHEN, SYDVKM. CDR3 in DNA: TGTGCCAGCAGTTTAAGTGGGACAGGGGATGAAAAACTGTTTTTT. Encoded protein: CASSLSGTGDEKLFF.

The chain employs TRBV5-4 and TRBJ2-7; TRBD1 matches 11 bases. The J segment lost 0 bases and the V segment lost 3 bases, leaving 2 bases of the junction unmatched. Germline V gene data show CDR1 as SGHNT and CDR2 as YYREEE (reference sequence). The CDR3 is 15 amino acids. The CDR3 bases are TGTGCCAGCAGCTCAGGACAGGGGGCCTCCTACGAGCAGTACTTC. Translating it yields CASSSGQGASYEQYF.

V and J are TRBV4-3 and TRBJ1-5; TRBD1 matches 9 bases. CDR3 length equals 17 residues. Germline values: CDR1 LGHNA, CDR2 YSLEER. V lost 4 bases and J lost 7; bases outside the gene matches: 14. CDR3 amino acids: CASSPKPGQGGQQPQHF. As DNA, the CDR3 is TGCGCCAGCAGCCCAAAACCGGGACAGGGAGGCCAACAGCCCCAGCATTTT.

This rearrangement joins TRBV29-1 to TRBJ2-1; the match to TRBD2 covers 12 bases. The CDR3 is 17 residues long. J was trimmed by 0 bases and V by 4 bases; bases with no gene match: 7. Looked up from germline, CDR1 is SQVTM and CDR2 is ANQGSEA. The CDR3 nucleotides are TGCAGCGTTGCGGGACTAGCGGGCCCCAGCTCCTACAATGAGCAGTTCTTC. This encodes CSVAGLAGPSSYNEQFF.

V usage is TRBV27 and J usage is TRBJ1-5; a weak D match, TRBD1 (5 bases). In germline, CDR1 is MNHEY, CDR2 SMNVEV (reference sequence). The ends were cut back, 4 bases at V and 3 bases at J, with 13 bases in the middle. CDR3 length equals 15 residues. CDR3 in amino acids: CASSSLPGVNQPQHF. DNA for the CDR3: TGTGCCAGCAGTTCCCTTCCGGGGGTCAATCAGCCCCAGCATTTT.

The chain links TRBV27 to TRBJ1-2, with 8 bases lining up with TRBD1. Germline V gene data show CDR1 as MNHEY and CDR2 as SMNVEV (reference sequence). After removal of 3 bases from V and 7 bases from J, the junction contained 10 bases not matched to a gene. The CDR3 spans 15 residues. The DNA for the CDR3 is TGTGCCAGCAGTTTCTCGGACAGGGTCGCGGTTGGCTACACCTTC. It encodes CASSFSDRVAVGYTF.

The chain carries TRBV28 and TRBJ2-2, with D perhaps matching TRBD2 (5 bases). Germline V gives CDR1 MDHEN, CDR2 SYDVKM. V lost 6 bases to trimming and J lost 1 base, with 15 bases between them. This CDR3 spans 16 amino acids. The CDR3 bases are TGTGCCAGCAGGGCTTTGGACTCCTTGAACACCGGGGAGCTGTTTTTT. This sequence encodes CASRALDSLNTGELFF.

V and J are TRBV19 and TRBJ1-1; 11 bases agree with TRBD1. Germline V gene data show CDR1 as LNHDA and CDR2 as SQIVND (reference sequence). The trim removed 5 bases at V and 11 bases at J, leaving 7 bases unmatched. The CDR3 covers 13 residues. In DNA, the CDR3 is TGTGCCAGTAGTTTAGGACAGGGGGCGGGGGCTTTCTTT. As protein: CASSLGQGAGAFF.

The V call is TRBV19, the J call TRBJ2-2; 10 nucleotides agree with TRBD2. V lost 8 bases and J lost 6; bases outside the gene matches: 12. This CDR3 has 16 amino acids. CDR1 LNHDA and CDR2 SQIVND come from the germline V gene (reference sequence). As DNA, the CDR3 is TGTGCCAGTTCTCTCCTAGCGGGAGTAGGGCCCGGGGAGCTGTTTTTT. Translation: CASSLLAGVGPGELFF.